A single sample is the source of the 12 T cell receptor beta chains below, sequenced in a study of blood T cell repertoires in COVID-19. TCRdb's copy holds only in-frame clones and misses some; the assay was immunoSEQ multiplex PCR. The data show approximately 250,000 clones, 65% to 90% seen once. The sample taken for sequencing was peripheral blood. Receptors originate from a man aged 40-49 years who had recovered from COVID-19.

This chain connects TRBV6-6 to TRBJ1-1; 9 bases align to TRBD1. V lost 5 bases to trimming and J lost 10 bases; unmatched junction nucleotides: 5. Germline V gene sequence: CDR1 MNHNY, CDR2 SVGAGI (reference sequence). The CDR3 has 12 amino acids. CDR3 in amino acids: CASSRDREGAFF. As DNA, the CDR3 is TGTGCCAGCAGTCGGGACAGGGAAGGAGCTTTCTTT.

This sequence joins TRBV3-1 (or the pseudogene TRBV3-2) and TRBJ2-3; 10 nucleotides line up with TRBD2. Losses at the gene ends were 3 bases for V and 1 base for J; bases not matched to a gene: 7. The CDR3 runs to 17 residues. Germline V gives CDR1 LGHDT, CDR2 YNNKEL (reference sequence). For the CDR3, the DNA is TGTGCCAGCAGCCATCCCGAGCGGGGGGGCCGCACAGATACGCAGTATTTT. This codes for CASSHPERGGRTDTQYF.

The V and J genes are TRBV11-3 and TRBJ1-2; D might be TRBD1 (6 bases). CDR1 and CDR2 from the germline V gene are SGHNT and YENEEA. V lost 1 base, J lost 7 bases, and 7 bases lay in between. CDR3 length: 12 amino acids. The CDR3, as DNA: TGTGCCAGCAGCTTAGGACAGGCTGGCTACACCTTC. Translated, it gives CASSLGQAGYTF.

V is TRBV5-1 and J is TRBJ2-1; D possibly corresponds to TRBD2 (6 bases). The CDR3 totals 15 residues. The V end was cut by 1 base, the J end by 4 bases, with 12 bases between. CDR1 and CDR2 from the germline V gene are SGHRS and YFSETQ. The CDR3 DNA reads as TGCGCCAGCAGCTTGAGCCTAGCGAGATACAATGAGCAGTTCTTC. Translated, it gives CASSLSLARYNEQFF.

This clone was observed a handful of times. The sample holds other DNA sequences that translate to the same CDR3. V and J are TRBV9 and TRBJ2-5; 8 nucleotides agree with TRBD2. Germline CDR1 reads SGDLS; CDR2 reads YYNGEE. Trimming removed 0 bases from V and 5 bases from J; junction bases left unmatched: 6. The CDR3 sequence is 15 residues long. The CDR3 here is CASSVGSGGAETQYF. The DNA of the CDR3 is TGTGCCAGCAGCGTAGGATCCGGGGGGGCGGAGACCCAGTACTTC. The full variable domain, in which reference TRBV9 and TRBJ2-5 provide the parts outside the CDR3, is DSGVTQTPKHLITATGQRVTLRCSPRSGDLSVYWYQQSLDQGLQFLIQYYNGEERAKGNILERFSAQQFPDLHSELNLSSLELGDSALYFCASSVGSGGAETQYFGPGTRLLVL.

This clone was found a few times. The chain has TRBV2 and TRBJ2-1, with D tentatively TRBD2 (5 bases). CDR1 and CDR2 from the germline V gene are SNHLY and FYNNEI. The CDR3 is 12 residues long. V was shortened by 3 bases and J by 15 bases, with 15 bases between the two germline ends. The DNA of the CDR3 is TGTGCCAGCAGTGACGGTCTGGGAGTTTGGTTCTTC. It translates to CASSDGLGVWFF. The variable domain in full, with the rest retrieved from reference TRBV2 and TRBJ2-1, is EPEVTQTPSHQVTQMGQEVILRCVPISNHLYFYWYRQILGQKVEFLVSFYNNEISEKSEIFDDQFSVERPDGSNFTLKIRSTKLEDSAMYFCASSDGLGVWFFGPGTRLTVL.

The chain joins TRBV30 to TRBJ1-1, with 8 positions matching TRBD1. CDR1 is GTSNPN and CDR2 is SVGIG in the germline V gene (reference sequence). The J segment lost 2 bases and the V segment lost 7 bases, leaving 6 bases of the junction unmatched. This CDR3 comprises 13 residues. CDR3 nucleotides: TGTGCCTCGTCACAGGGGGAAAACACTGAAGCTTTCTTT. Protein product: CASSQGENTEAFF.

Here the CDR3 DNA reads TGTGCCAGCACCGGACGGGTCCACAGGGCTCCGAACACTGAAGCTTTCTTT. Translated, it gives CASTGRVHRAPNTEAFF. The V call is TRBV6-4, the J call TRBJ1-1; maybe TRBD1 (6 bases). Germline V CDR1 and CDR2: MRHNA, SNTAGT. This CDR3 is built from 17 residues. V was shortened by 7 bases and J by 1 base, with 22 bases between the two germline ends.

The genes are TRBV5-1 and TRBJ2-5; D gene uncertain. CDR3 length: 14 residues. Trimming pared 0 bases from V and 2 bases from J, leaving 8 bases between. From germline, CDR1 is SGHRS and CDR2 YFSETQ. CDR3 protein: CASSLEQLQETQYF. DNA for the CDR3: TGCGCCAGCAGCTTGGAACAGCTACAAGAGACCCAGTACTTC.

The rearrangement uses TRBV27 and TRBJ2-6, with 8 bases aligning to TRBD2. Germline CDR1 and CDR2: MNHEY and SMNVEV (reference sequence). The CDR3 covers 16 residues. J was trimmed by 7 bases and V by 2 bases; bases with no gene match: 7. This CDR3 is CASSLIREGGANVLTF. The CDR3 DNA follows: TGTGCCAGCAGTTTAATACGGGAGGGGGGAGCCAACGTCCTGACTTTC.

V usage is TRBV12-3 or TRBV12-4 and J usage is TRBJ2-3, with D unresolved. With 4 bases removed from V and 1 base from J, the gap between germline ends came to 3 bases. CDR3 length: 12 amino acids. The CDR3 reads CASSSGTDTQYF. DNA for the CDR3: TGTGCCAGCAGTTCGGGCACAGATACGCAGTATTTT.

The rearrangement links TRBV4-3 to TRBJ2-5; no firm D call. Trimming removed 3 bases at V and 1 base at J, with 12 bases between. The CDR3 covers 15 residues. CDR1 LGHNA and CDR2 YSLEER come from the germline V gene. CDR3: CASSQDLNSQETQYF. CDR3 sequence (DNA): TGCGCCAGCAGCCAGGATCTTAACAGCCAAGAGACCCAGTACTTC.